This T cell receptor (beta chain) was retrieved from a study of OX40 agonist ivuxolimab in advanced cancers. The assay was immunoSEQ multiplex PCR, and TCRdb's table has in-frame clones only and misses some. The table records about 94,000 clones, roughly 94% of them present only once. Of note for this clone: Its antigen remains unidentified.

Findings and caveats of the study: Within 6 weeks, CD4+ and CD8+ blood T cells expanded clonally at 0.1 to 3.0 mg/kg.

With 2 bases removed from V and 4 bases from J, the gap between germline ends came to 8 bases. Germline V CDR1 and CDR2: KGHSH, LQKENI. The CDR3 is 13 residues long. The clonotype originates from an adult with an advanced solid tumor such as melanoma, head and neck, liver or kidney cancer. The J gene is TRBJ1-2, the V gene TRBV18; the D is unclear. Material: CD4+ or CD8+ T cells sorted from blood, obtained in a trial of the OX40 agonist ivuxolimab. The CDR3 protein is CASSPGVAYGYTF. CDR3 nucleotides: TGTGCCAGCTCACCAGGGGTTGCCTATGGCTACACCTTC.